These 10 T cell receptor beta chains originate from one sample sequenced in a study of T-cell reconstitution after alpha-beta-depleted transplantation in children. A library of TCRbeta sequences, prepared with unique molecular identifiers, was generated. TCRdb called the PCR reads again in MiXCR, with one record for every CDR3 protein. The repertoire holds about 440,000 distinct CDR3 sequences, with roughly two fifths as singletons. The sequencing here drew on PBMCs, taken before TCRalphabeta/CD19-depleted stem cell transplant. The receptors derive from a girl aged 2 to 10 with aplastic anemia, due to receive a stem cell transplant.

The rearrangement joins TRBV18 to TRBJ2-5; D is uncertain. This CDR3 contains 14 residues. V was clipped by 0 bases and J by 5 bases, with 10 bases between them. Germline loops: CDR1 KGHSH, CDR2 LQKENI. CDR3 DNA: TGTGCCAGCTCACCACCCGCCACCCAGGAGACCCAGTACTTC. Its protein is CASSPPATQETQYF.

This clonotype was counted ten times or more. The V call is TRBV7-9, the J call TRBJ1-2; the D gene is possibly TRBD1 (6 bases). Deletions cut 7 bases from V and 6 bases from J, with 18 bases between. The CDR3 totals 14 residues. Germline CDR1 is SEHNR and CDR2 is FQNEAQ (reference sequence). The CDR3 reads CASTYRPRTDGYTF. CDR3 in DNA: TGTGCCAGCACCTACAGACCAAGGACAGATGGCTACACCTTC.

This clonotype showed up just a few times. CDR3 coding DNA: TGTGCCAGCAGTGCGCCCCTAGCGGGAAAAGAGACCCAGTACTTC. Protein product: CASSAPLAGKETQYF. The chain is built from TRBV6-1 and TRBJ2-5; 9 bases are a match to TRBD2. V shed 4 bases and J 3 bases; nucleotides not matched to a gene: 6. CDR1 and CDR2 (germline): MNHNS, SASEGT. CDR3 length: 15 amino acids.

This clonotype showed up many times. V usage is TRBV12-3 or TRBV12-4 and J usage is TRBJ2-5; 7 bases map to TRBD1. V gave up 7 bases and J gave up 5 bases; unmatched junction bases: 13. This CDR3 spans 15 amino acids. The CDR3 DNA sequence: TGTGCCAGCACTATTCAGGTCGACAGGGATGAGACCCAGTACTTC. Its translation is CASTIQVDRDETQYF.

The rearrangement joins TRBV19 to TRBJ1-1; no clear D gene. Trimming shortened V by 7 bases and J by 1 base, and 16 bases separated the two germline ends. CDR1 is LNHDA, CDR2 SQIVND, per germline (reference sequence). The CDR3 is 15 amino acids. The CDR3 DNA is TGTGCCAGTATGCCCTCCTCTTTGCGGAACACTGAAGCTTTCTTT. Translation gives CASMPSSLRNTEAFF.

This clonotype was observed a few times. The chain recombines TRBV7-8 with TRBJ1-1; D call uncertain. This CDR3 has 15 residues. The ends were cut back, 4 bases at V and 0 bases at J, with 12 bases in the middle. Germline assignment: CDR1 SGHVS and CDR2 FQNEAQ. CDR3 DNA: TGTGCCAGCAGCTCCGTTGGCAGAGTGAACACTGAAGCTTTCTTT. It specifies CASSSVGRVNTEAFF. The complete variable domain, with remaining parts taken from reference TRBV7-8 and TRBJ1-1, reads GAGVSQSPRYKVAKRGQDVALRCDPISGHVSLFWYQQALGQGPEFLTYFQNEAQLDKSGLPSDRFFAERPEGSVSTLKIQRTQQEDSAVYLCASSSVGRVNTEAFFGQGTRLTVV.

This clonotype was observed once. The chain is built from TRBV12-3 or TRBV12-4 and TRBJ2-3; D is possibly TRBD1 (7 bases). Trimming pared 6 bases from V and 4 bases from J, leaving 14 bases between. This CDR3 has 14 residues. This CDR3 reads CASRRGGGADTQYF. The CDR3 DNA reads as TGTGCCAGCAGGCGTGGAGGGGGCGCAGATACGCAGTATTTT.

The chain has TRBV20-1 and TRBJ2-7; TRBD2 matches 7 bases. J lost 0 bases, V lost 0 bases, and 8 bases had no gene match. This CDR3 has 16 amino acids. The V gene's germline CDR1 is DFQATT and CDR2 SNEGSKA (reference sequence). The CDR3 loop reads CSARDSPSGVSYEQYF. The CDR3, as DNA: TGCAGTGCTAGAGATTCGCCCAGCGGGGTCTCCTACGAGCAGTACTTC.

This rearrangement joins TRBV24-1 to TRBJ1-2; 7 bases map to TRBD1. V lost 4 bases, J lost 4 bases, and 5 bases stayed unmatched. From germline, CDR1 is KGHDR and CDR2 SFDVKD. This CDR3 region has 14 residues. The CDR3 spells CATSDPGQTYGYTF. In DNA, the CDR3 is TGTGCCACCAGTGACCCGGGACAGACCTATGGCTACACCTTC.

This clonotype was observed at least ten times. The CDR3 DNA reads TGTGCCAGCAGCTTAGACGGCGGCTACTATGGCTACACCTTC. Its translation is CASSLDGGYYGYTF. V and J are TRBV11-2 and TRBJ1-2, with D unresolved. This CDR3 has 14 amino acids. The germline gives CDR1 SGHAT, CDR2 FQNNGV. V gave up 0 bases and J gave up 3 bases, with 8 bases separating them.